The 19 T cell receptor beta chains below all came from one sample that was sequenced in a study of blood T cell repertoires in COVID-19. Sequencing was performed with immunoSEQ multiplex PCR; in TCRdb, only in-frame clones are kept and a portion is missing. The sample includes a few hundred thousand clones, approximately 88% of them seen just once. The sample consisted of peripheral blood. Receptor source: a woman between 40 and 55 years old who had recovered from COVID-19.

This chain uses TRBV30 with TRBJ2-7, with TRBD2 matching 14 bases. CDR3 length: 21 amino acids. V shed 3 bases, J shed 3 bases, and the junction held 22 bases outside the gene matches. Germline assignment: CDR1 GTSNPN and CDR2 SVGIG (reference sequence). CDR3 residues: CAWRRLRHDPGLAGAFYEQYF. CDR3 bases: TGTGCCTGGAGACGACTGAGACACGACCCGGGACTAGCGGGAGCCTTCTACGAGCAGTACTTC.

In this sample, this clone turned up once. The chain links TRBV19 to TRBJ1-2, with TRBD1 identical over 7 bases. With 3 bases clipped from V and 4 bases from J, the junction kept 8 bases outside the gene matches. The length of the CDR3 is 15 residues. CDR1 and CDR2 from the germline V gene are LNHDA and SQIVND (reference sequence). CDR3 in DNA: TGTGCCAGTAGTATCCCGGGACAGACGGGCTATGGCTACACCTTC. It codes for CASSIPGQTGYGYTF.

This chain joins TRBV6-4 and TRBJ2-3; 11 bases align to TRBD2. The CDR3 covers 14 residues. The V segment lost 5 bases and the J segment 6 bases; nucleotides outside the gene matches: 4. Germline CDR1 reads MRHNA; CDR2 reads SNTAGT. The CDR3 DNA follows: TGTGCCAGCAGTTTAGCGGGAGGGCAGGATACGCAGTATTTT. This gives the protein CASSLAGGQDTQYF.

This chain links TRBV11-2 with TRBJ2-1; 15 bases align to TRBD2. Germline-derived CDR1 and CDR2 are SGHAT and FQNNGV. V was pared by 5 bases and J by 7 bases, with 6 bases of the junction left unmatched. The CDR3 extends over 16 amino acids. The CDR3 reads CASSPGLAGGYNEQFF. The CDR3 nucleotides read TGTGCCAGCAGCCCGGGACTAGCGGGAGGATATAATGAGCAGTTCTTC.

The V and J genes are TRBV5-1 and TRBJ2-5; 8 bases are a match to TRBD2. The CDR3 is 15 amino acids. The V gene's germline CDR1 is SGHRS and CDR2 YFSETQ. V shed 0 bases, J shed 5 bases, and the junction held 6 bases outside the gene matches. The CDR3 bases are TGCGCCAGCAGCTTGGTCGGAGCGGGAGTGGAGACCCAGTACTTC. Translated: CASSLVGAGVETQYF.

The chain is built from TRBV30 and TRBJ2-3, with 11 bases fitting TRBD2. The V gene end was trimmed by 5 bases and the J gene end by 0 bases; junction bases not matched to a gene: 4. The length of the CDR3 is 15 residues. Per germline, CDR1 GTSNPN and CDR2 SVGIG (reference sequence). CDR3 sequence (DNA): TGTGCCTGGCAAGGACTAGCGGGTAGCACAGATACGCAGTATTTT. It specifies CAWQGLAGSTDTQYF.

V usage is TRBV19 and J usage is TRBJ1-1; D remains unclear. V was trimmed by 4 bases and J by 2 bases, leaving 11 bases between them. In germline, CDR1 is LNHDA, CDR2 SQIVND (reference sequence). The CDR3 is 14 amino acids. The CDR3 DNA reads as TGTGCCAGTAGTACAACAGTAACCAACACTGAAGCTTTCTTT. Amino acids: CASSTTVTNTEAFF.

The V gene is TRBV27, the J gene TRBJ1-2; TRBD1 is a possible D gene (6 bases). The V gene lost 4 bases and the J gene lost 8 bases, with 23 bases spanning the gap. The CDR3 has 16 residues. Germline V lookup: CDR1 MNHEY, CDR2 SMNVEV (reference sequence). The CDR3 coding sequence is TGTGCCAGCAGTTCACCCTCCAACCAGGGGCGAGGGGGCTACACCTTC. Translating gives CASSSPSNQGRGGYTF.

This chain links TRBV2 with TRBJ1-5; maybe TRBD1 (5 bases). The V gene lost 7 bases and the J gene lost 6 bases, with 16 bases spanning the gap. Germline V gene sequence: CDR1 SNHLY, CDR2 FYNNEI. The CDR3 consists of 14 residues. In nucleotides, the CDR3 is TGTGCCAGCAAGGGCCAGGGCCCCGCTCAGCCCCAGCATTTT. Translated, it gives CASKGQGPAQPQHF.

This chain connects TRBV11-3 to TRBJ2-1; TRBD2 matches at 7 bases. CDR3 length: 17 residues. J was trimmed by 1 base and V by 4 bases; bases with no gene match: 10. Germline CDR1 and CDR2: SGHNT and YENEEA. DNA of the CDR3: TGTGCCAGCAGCTCTCCGAGGGACTACCCATCCTACAATGAGCAGTTCTTC. Its translation is CASSSPRDYPSYNEQFF.

The chain couples TRBV15 to TRBJ2-3; no clear D. This CDR3 has 14 amino acids. Germline CDR1 reads LNHNV; CDR2 reads YYDKDF (reference sequence). V lost 8 bases and J lost 0, with 12 bases in between. As DNA, the CDR3 is TGTGCCACCCAAACAGTGATGAGCACAGATACGCAGTATTTT. Translating gives CATQTVMSTDTQYF. Using reference TRBV15 and TRBJ2-3 for the parts outside the CDR3, the full variable domain is DAMVIQNPRYQVTQFGKPVTLSCSQTLNHNVMYWYQQKSSQAPKLLFHYYDKDFNNEADTPDNFQSRRPNTSFCFLDIRSPGLGDTAMYLCATQTVMSTDTQYFGPGTRLTVL.

This clone was observed a single time. The chain recombines TRBV30 with TRBJ1-2; no definite D call. Germline assignment: CDR1 GTSNPN and CDR2 SVGIG (reference sequence). V was clipped by 1 base and J by 9 bases, with 9 bases between them. The CDR3 contains 11 residues. CDR3 residues: CAWSGGVSYTF. CDR3 bases: TGTGCCTGGAGTGGAGGCGTGAGCTACACCTTC.

The sample holds one count of this clone. The chain employs TRBV19 and TRBJ2-1, with 7 bases lining up with TRBD1. Germline V lookup: CDR1 LNHDA, CDR2 SQIVND (reference sequence). The length of the CDR3 is 15 residues. The V and J ends lost 6 bases and 3 bases, in that order; junction bases with no gene match: 8. The CDR3 loop reads CASRKPGQNYNEQFF. In DNA form, the CDR3 reads TGTGCCAGTAGGAAGCCGGGACAGAACTACAATGAGCAGTTCTTC. Full variable domain (rest looked up from reference TRBV19 and TRBJ2-1): DGGITQSPKYLFRKEGQNVTLSCEQNLNHDAMYWYRQDPGQGLRLIYYSQIVNDFQKGDIAEGYSVSREKKESFPLTVTSAQKNPTAFYLCASRKPGQNYNEQFFGPGTRLTVL.

V and J are TRBV5-1 and TRBJ2-7; D perhaps matches TRBD1 (6 bases). Per germline, CDR1 SGHRS and CDR2 YFSETQ. The CDR3 sequence is 15 residues long. Trimming pared 4 bases from V and 3 bases from J, leaving 17 bases between. The chain's CDR3 is CASSPETGGGYEQYF. CDR3 coding DNA: TGCGCCAGCAGCCCTGAGACAGGAGGTGGCTACGAGCAGTACTTC.

The chain carries TRBV7-2 and TRBJ1-1; 9 nucleotides line up with TRBD1. Germline values: CDR1 SGHTA, CDR2 FQGNSA. The CDR3 has 15 residues. V gave up 1 base and J gave up 5 bases; unmatched junction bases: 5. As DNA, the CDR3 is TGTGCCAGCAGCTTAGAGGGACAGGGCTGGACTGAAGCTTTCTTT. Translating gives CASSLEGQGWTEAFF.

The chain employs TRBV20-1 and TRBJ2-7; the D gene is possibly TRBD2 (5 bases). CDR1 DFQATT and CDR2 SNEGSKA come from the germline V gene (reference sequence). V lost 3 bases, J lost 6 bases, and 9 bases lay in between. This CDR3 spans 11 amino acids. This CDR3 reads CSAREVGEQYF. In DNA form, the CDR3 reads TGCAGTGCTAGGGAGGTGGGCGAGCAGTACTTC.

The chain combines TRBV28 with TRBJ2-7; 9 bases agree with TRBD1. Trimming at V came to 6 bases and at J to 5 bases, leaving 14 bases not matched to a gene. The CDR3 spans 16 residues. Germline CDR1 and CDR2: MDHEN and SYDVKM. CDR3 loop: CASSSPGTGPPHEQYF. The DNA of the CDR3 is TGTGCCAGCAGCTCACCCGGGACAGGGCCCCCCCACGAGCAGTACTTC. Full variable domain (outside the CDR3, taken from reference TRBV28 and TRBJ2-7): DVKVTQSSRYLVKRTGEKVFLECVQDMDHENMFWYRQDPGLGLRLIYFSYDVKMKEKGDIPEGYSVSREKKERFSLILESASTNQTSMYLCASSSPGTGPPHEQYFGPGTRLTVT.

J is TRBJ1-5 and V is TRBV6-5; TRBD1 matches at 7 bases. The CDR3 spans 13 residues. The germline V gene encodes CDR1 MNHEY and CDR2 SVGAGI. J gave up 4 bases and V 7 bases, and 4 bases lay outside the gene matches. CDR3 nucleotides: TGTGCCAGCACCGGGACAGCGAATCAGCCCCAGCATTTT. This encodes CASTGTANQPQHF.

The chain carries TRBV30 and TRBJ1-1, with D possibly TRBD1 on 5 matching bases. The CDR3 contains 14 residues. The ends were cut back, 0 bases at V and 4 bases at J, with 12 bases in the middle. Germline CDR1 GTSNPN, CDR2 SVGIG (reference sequence). This CDR3 is CAWSVRRGGTEAFF. CDR3 nucleotide sequence: TGTGCCTGGAGTGTACGGAGGGGCGGCACTGAAGCTTTCTTT.